Below, 3 T cell receptor beta chains from the same sample are listed, as sequenced in a study of cytomegalovirus exposure and HLA in healthy donors. Both 60 Vbeta primers and 13 Jbeta primers went into the PCR. TCRdb keeps only in-frame clones here, not all; method: immunoSEQ multiplex PCR. The sample shows 140,000 to 150,000 clones, 65% to 85% of them seen only once. Sequenced: PBMCs. Every receptor here comes from a male donor in good health and CMV-seronegative.

Written as DNA, the CDR3 is TGTGCCAGCAGCTTGTGGGTCGGGGGGGAGCAGTTCTTC. This translates into CASSLWVGGEQFF. The J gene is TRBJ2-1, the V gene TRBV5-8; 7 bases are a match to TRBD2. Germline trimming cut 1 base from V and 10 bases from J; bases unmatched to any gene: 5. Germline V CDR1 and CDR2: SGHTS, YDEGEE. The CDR3 length is 13 residues.

This clone was detected only a few times. The chain joins TRBV19 to TRBJ1-1, with D perhaps TRBD1 (5 bases). The CDR3 runs to 17 residues. Looked up from germline, CDR1 is LNHDA and CDR2 is SQIVND (reference sequence). The V gene lost 6 bases and the J gene lost 0 bases, with 20 bases spanning the gap. The CDR3 DNA reads TGTGCCAGTAGGATAATAACTCAGGGAACTCTGAACACTGAAGCTTTCTTT. This gives the protein CASRIITQGTLNTEAFF.

This chain connects TRBV7-3 to TRBJ2-1; TRBD2 matches at 8 bases. Germline trimming cut 5 bases from V and 5 bases from J; bases unmatched to any gene: 5. The CDR3 sequence is 14 residues long. CDR1 is SGHTA, CDR2 FQGTGA, per germline. The CDR3 loop is CASSGGTSDNEQFF. The CDR3 DNA is TGTGCCAGCAGCGGCGGGACTAGTGACAATGAGCAGTTCTTC.